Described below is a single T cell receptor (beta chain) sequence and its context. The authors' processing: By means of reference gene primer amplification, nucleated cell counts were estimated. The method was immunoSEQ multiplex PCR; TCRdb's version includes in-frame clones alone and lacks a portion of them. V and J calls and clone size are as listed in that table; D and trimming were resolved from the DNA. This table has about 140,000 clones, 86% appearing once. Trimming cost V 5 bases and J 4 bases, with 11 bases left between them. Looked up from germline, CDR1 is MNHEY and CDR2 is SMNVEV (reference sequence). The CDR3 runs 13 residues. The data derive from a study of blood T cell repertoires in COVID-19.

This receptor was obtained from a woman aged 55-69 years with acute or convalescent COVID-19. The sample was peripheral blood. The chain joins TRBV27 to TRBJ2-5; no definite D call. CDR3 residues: CASSRTDRETQYF. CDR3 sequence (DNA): TGTGCCAGCAGTCGAACAGACCGAGAGACCCAGTACTTC.